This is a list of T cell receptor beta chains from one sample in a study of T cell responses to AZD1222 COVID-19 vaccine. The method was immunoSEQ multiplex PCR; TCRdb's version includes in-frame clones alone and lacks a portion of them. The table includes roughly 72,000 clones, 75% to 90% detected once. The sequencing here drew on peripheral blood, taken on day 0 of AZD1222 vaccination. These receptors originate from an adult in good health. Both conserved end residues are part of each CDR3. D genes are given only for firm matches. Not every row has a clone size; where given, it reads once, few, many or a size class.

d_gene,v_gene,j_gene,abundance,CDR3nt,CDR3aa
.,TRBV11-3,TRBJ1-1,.,TGTGCCAGCAGCTTCAATATGAACACTGAAGCTTTCTTT,CASSFNMNTEAFF
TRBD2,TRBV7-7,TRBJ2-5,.,TGTGCTAGCAGCTTAGCGGGGGAGACCCAGTACTTC,CASSLAGETQYF
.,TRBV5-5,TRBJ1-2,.,TGTGCCAGCAGCTTTCGGGCAGGGGTAGGCTACACCTTC,CASSFRAGVGYTF
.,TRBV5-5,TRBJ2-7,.,TGTGCCAGCAGTTTCGGGAATTTCGGCGAGCAGTACTTC,CASSFGNFGEQYF
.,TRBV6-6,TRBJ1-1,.,TGTGCCACCCGGAGAACTGAAGCTTTCTTT,CATRRTEAFF
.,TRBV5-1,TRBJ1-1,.,TGCGCCAGCAGCTTGTGGGACATTTCCGTCACTGAAGCTTTCTTT,CASSLWDISVTEAFF
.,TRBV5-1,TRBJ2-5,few,TGCGCCAGCAGCTTACAGGGCGGGGAGACCCAGTACTTC,CASSLQGGETQYF
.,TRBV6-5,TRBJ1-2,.,TGTGCCAGCAGCCGGGGGGACTATGGCTACACCTTC,CASSRGDYGYTF
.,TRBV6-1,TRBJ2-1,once,TGTGCCAGCAGTGAAGCAAGGATTGAGCAGTTCTTC,CASSEARIEQFF
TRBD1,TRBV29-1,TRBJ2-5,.,TGCAGCGTTGGAGGACAGGGGGTAAAGACCCAGTACTTC,CSVGGQGVKTQYF
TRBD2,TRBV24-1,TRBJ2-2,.,TGTGCCACCAGTGCTCCCACTAGCGGGAGGCTTCACACCGGGGAGCTGTTTTTT,CATSAPTSGRLHTGELFF
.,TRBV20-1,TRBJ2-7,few,TGCAGTGCTAGGGAGGGCTACGAGCAGTACTTC,CSAREGYEQYF
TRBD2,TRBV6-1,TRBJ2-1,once,TGTGCCAGCAGTGAACAGAGCGGGAGGGCCGATGAGCAGTTCTTC,CASSEQSGRADEQFF
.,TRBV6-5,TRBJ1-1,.,TGTGCCAGCAGTTACGGGCAGCCGGCGACTGAAGCTTTCTTT,CASSYGQPATEAFF
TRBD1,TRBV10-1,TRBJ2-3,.,TGCGCCAGCAGTGAGTTAACAGGGGGCACAGATACGCAGTATTTT,CASSELTGGTDTQYF
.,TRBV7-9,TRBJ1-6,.,TGTGCCAGCAGCTTTATCGGTGGAAATTCACCCCTCCACTTT,CASSFIGGNSPLHF
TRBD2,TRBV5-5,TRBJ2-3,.,TGTGCCAGCAGCTTTCTAGCGGGGGGGCTGGGGACAGATACGCAGTATTTT,CASSFLAGGLGTDTQYF
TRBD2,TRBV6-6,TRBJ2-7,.,TGTGCCAGCAGTTGGGGGACTAGCGACGAGCAGTACTTC,CASSWGTSDEQYF
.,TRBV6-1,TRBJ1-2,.,TGTGCCAGCAGTGAAGGGGAGGGTACCTACTATGGCTACACCTTC,CASSEGEGTYYGYTF
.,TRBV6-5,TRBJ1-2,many,TGTGCCAGCAGTTTCCAGACCGGGGGGGCTGGACTCTACACCTTC,CASSFQTGGAGLYTF
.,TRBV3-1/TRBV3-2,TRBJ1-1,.,TGTGCCAGCAGCCACCAAAGGGGGACTGAAGCTTTCTTT,CASSHQRGTEAFF
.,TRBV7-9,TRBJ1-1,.,TGTGCCAGCAGCCCTGGAGGGCAGAACACTGAAGCTTTCTTT,CASSPGGQNTEAFF
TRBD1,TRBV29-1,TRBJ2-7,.,TGCAGCGTTAGGACAGGGTTGGGCGAGCAGTACTTC,CSVRTGLGEQYF
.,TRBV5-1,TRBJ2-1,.,TGCGCCAGCAGCTCCATCGTTAATTGGGAGCAGTTCTTC,CASSSIVNWEQFF
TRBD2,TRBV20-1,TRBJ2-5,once,TGCAGTGCTAGTAGCGGGGGTGCCTCAGAGACCCAGTACTTC,CSASSGGASETQYF
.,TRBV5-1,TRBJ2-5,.,TGCGCCAGCAGCCCAAGCCCGACAAGGCGGGAGACCCAGTACTTC,CASSPSPTRRETQYF
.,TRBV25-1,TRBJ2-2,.,TGTGCCAGCAGTGAATATAGGGACACCGGGGAGCTGTTTTTT,CASSEYRDTGELFF
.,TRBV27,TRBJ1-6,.,TGTGCCAGCAGTTTATATCACCAGGGGAGCTCCTATAATTCACCCCTCCACTTT,CASSLYHQGSSYNSPLHF
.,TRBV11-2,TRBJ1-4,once,TGTGCCAGCAGCTTAGTACAGATTAATGAAAAACTGTTTTTT,CASSLVQINEKLFF
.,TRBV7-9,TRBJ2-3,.,TGTGCCAGCAGCTCTAATCGGCTAGCTCGACAGTATTTT,CASSSNRLARQYF
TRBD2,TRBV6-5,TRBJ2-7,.,TGTGCCAGCAGTACTGGGACTAGCGGCTACGAGCAGTACTTC,CASSTGTSGYEQYF